The rows below give T cell receptor beta chains drawn from one sample of a study of cytomegalovirus exposure and HLA in healthy donors. Profiling relied on immunoSEQ multiplex PCR, and the TCRdb table lists in-frame clones only, not all of them. Its listing shows 90,000 to 150,000 clones. Specimen: PBMCs. The receptors here all came from a young man in good health and CMV-seronegative. CDR3s include the opening cysteine and the closing phenylalanine or tryptophan.

j_gene: TRBJ2-6; v_gene: TRBV2; CDR3aa: CASSWEAFTSGANVLTF
j_gene: TRBJ2-1; v_gene: TRBV6-5; CDR3aa: CASSYRPGGPINEQFF
j_gene: TRBJ1-6; v_gene: TRBV6-1; CDR3aa: CASRPTGSNSPLHF
j_gene: TRBJ1-3; v_gene: TRBV18; CDR3aa: CASSPDRSTIYF
j_gene: TRBJ2-1; v_gene: TRBV11-2; CDR3aa: CASSMRSGVGSSYNEQFF
j_gene: TRBJ2-2; v_gene: TRBV28; CDR3aa: CASSLGGIGRNTGELFF
j_gene: TRBJ1-6; v_gene: TRBV7-9; CDR3aa: CASSLGRDRGDSPLHF
j_gene: TRBJ2-5; v_gene: TRBV18; CDR3aa: CASSREAPPRIQETQYF
j_gene: TRBJ2-5; v_gene: TRBV5-5; CDR3aa: CASSFRTDNSWETQYF
j_gene: TRBJ2-1; v_gene: TRBV5-1; CDR3aa: CASSFGLAGDNEQFF
j_gene: TRBJ2-1; v_gene: TRBV29-1; CDR3aa: CSSKSGGPYNEQFF
j_gene: TRBJ2-1; v_gene: TRBV29-1; CDR3aa: CSVYRLAGEIRNEQFF
j_gene: TRBJ2-1; v_gene: TRBV25-1; CDR3aa: CASSDFSGPRNEQFF
j_gene: TRBJ2-3; v_gene: TRBV28; CDR3aa: CASSSLLAGPSSTDTQYF
j_gene: TRBJ2-6; v_gene: TRBV19; CDR3aa: CASSTGTGRSGANVLTF
j_gene: NA; v_gene: TRBV10-3; CDR3aa: CAISEGTSGTYEQYF